This is a list of T cell receptor beta chains from one sample in a study of CD8 T cells in ankylosing spondylitis. In TCRdb, the 5' RACE reads were re-called with MiXCR into one record per CDR3 protein. The data hold about 840,000 distinct CDR3 sequences, with roughly 10% observed a single time. Sequencing was carried out using blood, either unsorted or a sorted T cell fraction (not recorded which). The receptors shown here come from a male donor with ankylosing spondylitis. The CDR3 runs from the conserved cysteine through the conserved F or W. The D gene is left open where the match is weak. A row's size may be missing; if present it is once, few, many or a size class.

clone size	V gene	J gene	D gene	CDR3 protein	CDR3 DNA
few	TRBV6-1	TRBJ2-5	TRBD1	CASSERTGVGETQYF	TGTGCCAGCAGTGAAAGGACAGGGGTAGGAGAGACCCAGTACTTC
-	TRBV18	TRBJ2-1	-	CASSQLGESSYNEQFF	TGTGCCAGCTCCCAACTCGGGGAGAGCTCCTACAATGAGCAGTTCTTC
many	TRBV12-3/TRBV12-4	TRBJ2-5	-	CASSLRGIQETQYF	TGTGCCAGCAGTTTAAGGGGGATCCAAGAGACCCAGTACTTC
-	TRBV20-1	TRBJ2-2	-	CSARGWTGELFF	TGCAGTGCTAGAGGGTGGACCGGGGAGCTGTTTTTT
few	TRBV20-1	TRBJ2-3	-	CSARETRWQYF	TGCAGTGCTAGAGAGACTAGATGGCAGTATTTT
-	TRBV7-8	TRBJ2-1	-	CASSPERVGYNEQFF	TGTGCCAGCAGCCCGGAGCGGGTCGGCTACAATGAGCAGTTCTTC
once	TRBV7-9	TRBJ2-6	-	CASSPGVLTF	TGTGCCAGCAGCCCCGGCGTCCTGACTTTC
few	TRBV20-1	TRBJ2-7	-	CSAPDSSDEQYF	TGCAGTGCTCCGGACAGTTCGGACGAGCAGTACTTC
-	TRBV15	TRBJ1-2	-	CATSRDSGAGSYGYTF	TGTGCCACCAGCAGAGACTCCGGGGCCGGGTCCTATGGCTACACCTTC
-	TRBV20-1	TRBJ2-5	-	CSARDAPIQGTQYF	TGCAGTGCTAGAGATGCCCCCATACAAGGGACCCAGTACTTC
-	TRBV18	TRBJ2-2	TRBD1	CASSLSTGADGELFF	TGTGCCAGCTCACTATCGACAGGGGCCGACGGGGAGCTGTTTTTT
-	TRBV6-1	TRBJ1-2	-	CASIRGGATNYGYTF	TGTGCCAGCATTCGGGGCGGGGCTACTAACTATGGCTACACCTTC
few	TRBV20-1	TRBJ1-2	-	CSARVPDGANYGYTF	TGCAGTGCTAGAGTTCCGGACGGAGCTAACTATGGCTACACCTTC
few	TRBV5-1	TRBJ2-3	-	CASSFYSDTQYF	TGCGCCAGCAGCTTCTACTCAGATACGCAGTATTTT
few	TRBV20-1	TRBJ1-1	-	CSARVGWSTEAFF	TGCAGTGCTAGAGTTGGTTGGAGCACTGAAGCTTTCTTT
-	TRBV12-3/TRBV12-4	TRBJ2-5	TRBD2	CASSLRVGTNQETQYF	TGTGCCAGCAGTTTAAGGGTGGGGACTAACCAAGAGACCCAGTACTTC
-	TRBV18	TRBJ1-6	-	CASSLELATVHF	TGTGCCAGCTCACTTGAGCTCGCTACCGTCCACTTT
few	TRBV6-1	TRBJ2-7	-	CASSPHKWVASEQYF	TGTGCCAGCAGTCCCCATAAATGGGTTGCAAGCGAGCAGTACTTC
-	TRBV10-3	TRBJ1-6	-	CAITGDVESPLHF	TGTGCCATCACAGGGGATGTAGAATCACCCCTCCACTTT
few	TRBV20-1	TRBJ1-1	-	CSATVGGPFTEAFF	TGCAGTGCCACCGTGGGAGGGCCCTTCACTGAAGCTTTCTTT
few	TRBV27	TRBJ1-1	TRBD1	CASSFDPGGGTEAFF	TGTGCCAGCAGTTTTGATCCAGGGGGGGGTACTGAAGCTTTCTTT
-	TRBV7-6	TRBJ2-3	-	CASSLERRDTQYF	TGTGCCAGCAGCTTAGAGCGCCGAGATACGCAGTATTTT
few	TRBV6-1	TRBJ2-3	-	CASTRGIGTDTQYF	TGTGCCAGCACGAGGGGGATCGGCACAGATACGCAGTATTTT
few	TRBV12-3/TRBV12-4	TRBJ2-3	TRBD1	CASRTGASSTDTQYF	TGTGCCAGCAGGACAGGGGCCTCTAGCACAGATACGCAGTATTTT
many	TRBV5-5	TRBJ2-5	-	CASSSQGIQETQYF	TGTGCCAGCAGCTCGCAGGGGATACAAGAGACCCAGTACTTC
many	TRBV20-1	TRBJ1-2	TRBD1	CSAEGASGYTF	TGCAGTGCTGAGGGGGCATCTGGCTACACCTTC
few	TRBV30	TRBJ2-1	TRBD2	CAWATNPLAVYNEQFF	TGTGCCTGGGCGACGAATCCACTAGCGGTCTACAATGAGCAGTTCTTC
-	TRBV5-1	TRBJ1-3	-	CASTDGTAGNTIYF	TGCGCCAGCACAGACGGGACTGCCGGAAACACCATATATTTT
-	TRBV14	TRBJ2-5	-	CASSQGGVETQYF	TGTGCCAGCAGCCAAGGAGGGGTAGAGACCCAGTACTTC
few	TRBV15	TRBJ1-4	-	CATSGGQLNEKLFF	TGTGCCACCAGCGGGGGGCAGCTAAATGAAAAACTGTTTTTT
-	TRBV20-1	TRBJ1-5	TRBD1	CSARWAGGPGEPQHF	TGCAGTGCTAGATGGGCAGGGGGCCCAGGCGAGCCCCAGCATTTT
few	TRBV6-2/TRBV6-3	TRBJ1-1	-	CASSSPGVEAFF	TGTGCCAGCAGTTCCCCGGGCGTTGAAGCTTTCTTT
-	TRBV20-1	TRBJ1-3	TRBD1	CSAPRQGYDGNTIYF	TGCAGTGCACCGAGACAGGGGTATGATGGAAACACCATATATTTT
-	TRBV20-1	TRBJ2-3	TRBD2	CSATQAGVTDTQYF	TGCAGTGCTACCCAAGCGGGAGTAACAGATACGCAGTATTTT
few	TRBV7-2	TRBJ2-7	TRBD1	CASSLNRQGYEQYF	TGTGCCAGCAGCTTAAACAGACAGGGCTACGAGCAGTACTTC
many	TRBV20-1	TRBJ1-2	TRBD1	CSARTGLGGYTF	TGCAGTGCTCGGACAGGGCTGGGGGGCTACACCTTC
-	TRBV12-3/TRBV12-4	TRBJ2-1	-	CASSFSGTPRQFF	TGTGCCAGCAGTTTTAGTGGGACACCTAGGCAGTTCTTC
-	TRBV9	TRBJ2-3	TRBD2	CASSPSARGMTDTQYF	TGTGCCAGCAGCCCAAGTGCGCGGGGGATGACAGATACGCAGTATTTT
-	TRBV5-1	TRBJ2-7	TRBD1	CASSFEGGQVYEQYF	TGCGCCAGCAGCTTCGAAGGGGGACAGGTCTACGAGCAGTACTTC
-	TRBV9	TRBJ2-5	TRBD2	CASSPRGAGGQETQYF	TGTGCCAGCAGCCCCCGGGGGGCGGGGGGGCAAGAGACCCAGTACTTC
-	TRBV20-1	TRBJ2-1	-	CSARDRSAGAYNEQFF	TGCAGTGCTAGAGATCGTTCAGCGGGTGCTTACAATGAGCAGTTCTTC
-	TRBV9	TRBJ1-6	-	CASSALDAGRNWAPLHF	TGTGCCAGCAGCGCACTTGACGCCGGGAGAAACTGGGCACCCCTCCACTTT